This record concerns one T cell receptor (beta chain) sequence. The antigen is not known. The data stem from a study of cytomegalovirus exposure and HLA in healthy donors. Study-level information: Previous work identified 117 million unique TCR beta sequences from around 200 million T cells. Drawn from HLA-typed donors, 80 million to 100 million unique TCRs were held in an early data release. Study observations and caveats: An apparent linkage of common viral pathogens to several of the most significant clusters emerged in a later analysis. It was reported that TCR beta sequences correctly inferred the HLA-A and HLA-B alleles for most subjects.

Trimming shortened V by 3 bases and J by 5 bases, and 9 bases separated the two germline ends. The CDR3 runs 13 residues. Looked up from germline, CDR1 is MNHEY and CDR2 is SVGAGI. In the PCR, 60 Vbeta and 13 Jbeta primers were used. Using immunoSEQ multiplex PCR, the repertoire was profiled, and TCRdb retains in-frame clones only, with some absent. The sample carries 110,000 or so clones, around 81% recorded once. This sequence originates from a woman aged 40 to 50 in good health and CMV-seronegative. The sequenced sample consisted of PBMCs. The chain is built from TRBV6-5 and TRBJ2-3; no reliable D call. This chain's CDR3 is CASSYSRLDTQYF. In nucleotides, the CDR3 is TGTGCCAGCAGTTATAGCAGACTAGATACGCAGTATTTT.